This is a list of T cell receptor beta chains from one sample in a study of T cells in Graves' hyperthyroidism and ophthalmopathy. A single record per CDR3 protein comes from TCRdb applying MiXCR to the multiplex PCR reads. Of 500,000 to 600,000 distinct CDR3 sequences listed, about 20% are singletons. Sequencing was done on a sample of blood. These receptors all stem from a middle-aged man with Graves' ophthalmopathy. The CDR3 runs from the conserved cysteine through the conserved F or W. Each record gives: J gene, D gene, clone size, V gene, CDR3 protein, CDR3 DNA. The D gene is left open where the match is weak. Expanded clones are given a class, and other clones once, few, many or no size at all.

TRBJ1-1	TRBD1	NA	TRBV9	CASSGYGTGGTEAFF	TGTGCCAGCAGCGGGTACGGGACAGGGGGGACTGAAGCTTTCTTT
TRBJ2-7	NA	NA	TRBV2	CASRVAEQYF	TGTGCCAGCAGGGTTGCCGAGCAGTACTTC
TRBJ1-6	NA	few	TRBV12-3/TRBV12-4	CASSLTWDSPLHF	TGTGCCAGCAGTTTAACTTGGGATTCACCCCTCCACTTT
TRBJ1-1	TRBD1	few	TRBV9	CASSRNRGQGALNTEAFF	TGTGCCAGCAGCCGGAACCGGGGACAGGGGGCTCTGAACACTGAAGCTTTCTTT
TRBJ2-7	NA	NA	TRBV13	CASSSHGKGLYEQYF	TGTGCCAGCAGCTCCCACGGGAAGGGCCTATACGAGCAGTACTTC
TRBJ2-7	NA	NA	TRBV20-1	CSGQGRTDEQYF	TGCAGTGGACAAGGACGGACGGACGAGCAGTACTTC
TRBJ2-1	TRBD2	many	TRBV7-9	CASSLVGGSSYNEQFF	TGTGCCAGCAGCTTAGTTGGCGGGAGCTCCTACAATGAGCAGTTCTTC
TRBJ2-7	NA	NA	TRBV6-1	CARLGHGIREQYF	TGTGCCCGCTTAGGACACGGAATCCGGGAGCAGTACTTC
TRBJ2-2	TRBD1	few	TRBV29-1	CSVEDTRGLTGELFF	TGCAGCGTTGAAGATACCAGGGGGCTCACCGGGGAGCTGTTTTTT
TRBJ2-1	TRBD2	many	TRBV30	CAWSLAGVDEQFF	TGTGCCTGGAGTCTTGCGGGAGTGGATGAGCAGTTCTTC
TRBJ2-7	NA	many	TRBV7-9	CASSEVDRMSEQYF	TGTGCCAGCAGCGAAGTGGACAGAATGAGCGAGCAGTACTTC
TRBJ1-1	NA	NA	TRBV6-2/TRBV6-3	CASSYSGVGTEAFF	TGTGCCAGCAGTTACTCCGGGGTGGGCACTGAAGCTTTCTTT
TRBJ2-1	TRBD1	NA	TRBV18	CASSPGTGVNEQFF	TGTGCCAGCTCACCAGGGACAGGGGTCAATGAGCAGTTCTTC